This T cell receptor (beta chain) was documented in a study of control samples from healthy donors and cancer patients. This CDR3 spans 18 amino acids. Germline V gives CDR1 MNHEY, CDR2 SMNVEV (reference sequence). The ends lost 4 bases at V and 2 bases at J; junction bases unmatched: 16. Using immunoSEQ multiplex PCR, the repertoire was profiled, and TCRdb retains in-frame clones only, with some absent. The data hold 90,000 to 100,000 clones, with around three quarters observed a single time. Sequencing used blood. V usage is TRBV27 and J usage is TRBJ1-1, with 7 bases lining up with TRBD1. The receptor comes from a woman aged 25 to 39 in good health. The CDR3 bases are TGTGCCAGCAGTTCTCCCTGGACAGGCACAAAGATCAACACTGAAGCTTTCTTT. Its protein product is CASSSPWTGTKINTEAFF.